A selection of T cell receptor beta chains follows, all from one sample in a study of CD8 T cells in ankylosing spondylitis. TCRdb redid the calling of the 5' RACE reads with MiXCR, one entry per CDR3 protein. Of some 220,000 distinct CDR3 sequences listed, 8% to 10% were seen once; the top ten hold around 5.1%. Sequenced input: blood, either unsorted or a sorted T cell fraction (not recorded which). Receptor source: a female donor with ankylosing spondylitis or in good health (not recorded which). Both conserved end residues are part of each CDR3.

>TRBV7-3|TRBJ2-6
CASSLRTLGGANVLTF
>TRBV7-9|TRBJ2-5
CASSLVAGSGETQYF
>TRBV4-3|TRBJ1-1
CASSPYNRGGGKNTEAFF
>TRBV29-1|TRBJ1-5
CSVSPAQGYQPQHF
>TRBV29-1|TRBJ2-1
CSVGPMYEQFF
>TRBV7-9|TRBJ1-1
CASSSGTGEAFF
>TRBV20-1|TRBJ2-4
CSARAPVDGIQYF
>TRBV28|TRBJ2-1
CASRSPLKERPQFF
>TRBV24-1|TRBJ2-2
CATSEPGRSNTGELFF
>TRBV12-3/TRBV12-4|TRBJ2-7
CASSFGISRDEQYF
>TRBV7-2|TRBJ2-5
CASSLALLNLAGQETQYF
>TRBV27|TRBJ2-5
CASSPLRQGARQETQYF
>TRBV10-3|TRBJ2-5
CAISENNGGGETQYF
>TRBV20-1|TRBJ2-5
CSARHSETQYF
>TRBV29-1|TRBJ1-1
CSVGPLDAEAFF
>TRBV9|TRBJ2-6
CASSDPHRDRVFSGANVLTF
>TRBV5-5|TRBJ2-2
CASSPREYRSNGELFF